This TCR beta chain was recovered during a study of blood T cell repertoires in COVID-19. The overall study: Samples of COVID-19 (acute and convalescent) were obtained from the United States, Italy and Spain. T cells, B-cell-depleted T cells, or PBMCs supplied cDNA or gDNA.

CDR3 size: 14 residues. The germline V gene encodes CDR1 SEHNR and CDR2 FQNEAQ (reference sequence). V was pared by 6 bases and J by 8 bases, with 9 bases of the junction left unmatched. The authors' processing: For nucleated cells, counts were estimated from reference gene primer amplification. This table comes from immunoSEQ multiplex PCR, and its TCRdb copy is limited to in-frame clones, with some not included. V and J calls plus clone size are reproduced from that table; the DNA served to infer D and trimming. Among 97,000 or so clones listed, about four fifths were seen once. The rearrangement joins TRBV7-9 to TRBJ2-3; 9 bases are a match to TRBD2. The material sequenced was peripheral blood. The TCR comes from an elderly woman with active or convalescent COVID-19. CDR3 amino acids: CASSYSAGGGTQYF. The CDR3 nucleotides are TGTGCCAGCAGTTATTCAGCGGGAGGAGGTACGCAGTATTTT.